This TCR beta chain was sequenced during a study of cytotoxic CD8 clonotypes in ibrutinib-treated CLL. Overall study findings and caveats: Rare overall, public clonotypes shrank or held steady under therapy.

The CDR3 spans 17 residues. Germline CDR1 reads SGHNT; CDR2 reads YYREEE (reference sequence). V lost 0 bases to trimming and J lost 8 bases, with 21 bases between them. The repertoire was sequenced with immunoSEQ multiplex PCR; TCRdb's copy has only in-frame clones and lacks some. The repertoire includes 30,000 to 50,000 clones, about two thirds of them detected once, and approximately 7% sits in the top ten. In regard to this clone: The antigen is unknown.

The J gene is TRBJ2-1, the V gene TRBV5-4; either TRBD1 or TRBD2 may supply D (6 bases each). This sample comprised PBMCs, obtained at disease progression, from a patient treated with ibrutinib. The source is a human donor with chronic lymphocytic leukemia. CDR3 sequence reads: CASSLGGGIAASDEQFF. In nucleotides, the CDR3 is TGTGCCAGCAGCTTGGGAGGGGGGATCGCCGCCAGCGATGAGCAGTTCTTC.